The entry below describes one T cell receptor (beta chain). Original processing notes: Amplifying reference gene primers gave estimates of nucleated cell counts. Measured with immunoSEQ multiplex PCR; TCRdb has only the in-frame clones, and not every one. Clone size and V and J calls were adopted from that table, with D and trimming inferred from the DNA. Counted here are around 150,000 clones, over 70% occurring once; the ten biggest clones make up 11%. The data were obtained in a study of blood T cell repertoires in COVID-19. About the study: Sample material is recorded as cDNA or gDNA derived from T cells, B-cell-depleted T cells, or PBMCs.

J was trimmed by 6 bases and V by 5 bases; bases with no gene match: 4. This CDR3 comprises 13 residues. Germline V gene lookup returns CDR1 SGHVS and CDR2 FQNEAQ. Each participant's cohort was designated according to participant-reported clinical history. The chain employs TRBV7-8 and TRBJ1-2, with 9 positions matching TRBD1. Sequencing was carried out using PBMCs or T cells enriched from blood (not recorded which). This sequence was found in a man aged 50 to 60 who had recovered from COVID-19. The CDR3 is CASSRDREDGYTF. CDR3 DNA: TGTGCCAGCAGCCGGGACAGGGAAGATGGCTACACCTTC.